The clone carrying this TCR beta chain was picked up one time. Its antigen is currently unknown. The CDR3 contains 16 residues. These data belong to a study of Ad26.COV2.S vaccination and SARS-CoV-2 variants. Whole-study results and caveats: Those who received the vaccine showed greater spike-specific TCR breadth than those given placebo. It was found that vaccine and placebo recipients had similar non-spike TCR breadth. After vaccination, reports described spike-specific CD8+ and CD4+ T cell responses as showing substantial breadth. The TCR-based breadth and depth measures might underestimate overall T cell responses.

The protocol was immunoSEQ multiplex PCR, while the TCRdb copy is restricted to in-frame clones and leaves out a portion. Of about 350,000 clones listed, around 92% are singletons. The gene calls are TRBV21-1 and TRBJ1-5. TRBV21-1 is classified as a pseudogene. The receptor comes from a human donor who had recovered from COVID-19. The sequencing here drew on peripheral blood, taken after recovery from COVID-19. CDR3 DNA sequence: TGTGCCAGCAGCAAAGGGGAGGGAGGCGCCAATCAGCCCCAGCATTTT. This sequence encodes CASSKGEGGANQPQHF.